The source of this T cell receptor beta chain is a study of tumor-infiltrating lymphocytes in primary liver carcinoma. General observations from the study: Tumors had a top-250-clone fraction that was significantly higher than blood (p = 0.039). Only about 8-25% of top clones appeared in all five tumor regions. Reduced overlap was seen in tumor-adjacent and tumor-blood pairs versus tumor region pairs.

TCR beta cDNA was reverse-transcribed from 500 ng of total RNA. The reaction used a constant-region primer and ProtoScript II reverse transcriptase. The TCR beta library was amplified through three nested multiplex PCR rounds in a modified ARM-PCR procedure. TCRdb re-called the multiplex PCR reads with MiXCR, one entry per CDR3 protein. The table lists 99,000 or so distinct CDR3 sequences, around 84% of them singletons. DNA and RNA were both co-extracted from approximately 22-30 mg of bulk tissue that had not been sorted. Of note for this clonotype: The antigen remains unidentified. Compared with germline, one end of the junction differs, possibly owing to a read error.

This clonotype was obtained from a man aged 35 to 55 with primary liver carcinoma and hepatitis B virus infection. Specimen: liver tumor tissue from sampling region 3. Specified subset: tumor region T3, left-lateral pole.

This chain's CDR3 is CASNQDQGRHNQPQHF. CDR3 DNA sequence: TGCGCCAGCAACCAAGATCAGGGGCGGCATAATCAGCCCCAGCATTTT. The rearrangement links TRBV4-1 to TRBJ1-5; D is perhaps TRBD1 (6 bases). The CDR3 contains 16 residues. Germline V gene data show CDR1 as MGHRA and CDR2 as YSYEKL.